The entry that follows covers one T cell receptor beta chain sequence. The antigen remains undetermined. The data stem from a study of OX40 agonist ivuxolimab in advanced cancers. Study-wide background: Each dose-escalation patient presented with hepatocellular carcinoma, melanoma, renal cell or head and neck cancer. Subjects had a mean age of roughly 57 years, with a range of roughly 23 to 80; more than 75% were male.

General study findings and limits: Some nonresponders likewise displayed low normalized T-cell clonal expansion.

Data came from immunoSEQ multiplex PCR; TCRdb stores just in-frame clones and leaves some out. The sample carries 65,000 to 75,000 clones, approximately 78% recorded once. Looked up from germline, CDR1 is ENHRY and CDR2 is SYGVKD. Trimming cost V 7 bases and J 1 base, with 7 bases left between them. The CDR3 totals 12 residues. This clonotype was obtained from an adult with an advanced solid tumor such as melanoma, head and neck, liver or kidney cancer. This chain connects TRBV10-3 to TRBJ1-1; D not certain. The specimen comprised CD4+ or CD8+ T cells sorted from blood, sampled in a trial of the OX40 agonist ivuxolimab. The CDR3 sequence is CAIKGQNTEAFF. CDR3 DNA: TGTGCCATCAAAGGTCAGAACACTGAAGCTTTCTTT.